This T cell receptor beta chain was documented in a study of identical twins. General study results and limits: Findings came from cross-sectional statistics, without long-term follow-up of donors. Low generation-probability sequences were in excess among twin-shared out-of-frame alpha sequences. Diverse VJ usage suggested most zero-insertion clonotypes were not invariant T cells.

A universal primer site came from template switching; cDNA carried unique molecular identifiers. Using its own MiXCR run on the 5' RACE reads, TCRdb lists one record per CDR3 protein. The sample lists about 210,000 distinct CDR3 sequences; less than 10% were seen once. Of note for this clonotype: The antigen is not known.

The clonotype originates from a woman aged 18-30 years in good health. The specimen was memory (CD45RO+) T cells sorted from blood.

The CDR3 DNA is TGCAGTGCTAGGTTTTCGACGCTGCCGGATACGCAGTATTTT. This sequence encodes CSARFSTLPDTQYF. V gene TRBV20-1 combines with J gene TRBJ2-3; D unresolved. Trimming took 3 bases from V and 6 from J, leaving 16 bases between them. Germline lookup yields CDR1 DFQATT and CDR2 SNEGSKA (reference sequence). The CDR3 covers 14 residues.